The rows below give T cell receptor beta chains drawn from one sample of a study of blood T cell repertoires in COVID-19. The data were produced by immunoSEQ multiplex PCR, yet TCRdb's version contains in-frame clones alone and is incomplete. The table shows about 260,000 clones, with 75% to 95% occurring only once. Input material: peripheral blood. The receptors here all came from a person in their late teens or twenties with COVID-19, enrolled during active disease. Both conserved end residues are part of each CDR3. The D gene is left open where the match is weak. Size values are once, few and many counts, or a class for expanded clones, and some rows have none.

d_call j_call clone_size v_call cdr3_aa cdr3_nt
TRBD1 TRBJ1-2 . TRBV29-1 CSVGQGHGYTF TGCAGCGTGGGACAGGGTCATGGCTACACCTTC
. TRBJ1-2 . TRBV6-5 CASSYSNRYNYGYTF TGTGCCAGCAGTTACTCGAACAGGTACAACTATGGCTACACCTTC
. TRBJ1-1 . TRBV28 CASSLEVTEAFF TGTGCCAGCAGTTTAGAGGTCACTGAAGCTTTCTTT
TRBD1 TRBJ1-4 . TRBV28 CASRPHSGQEKLFF TGTGCCAGCAGACCACACTCGGGACAGGAAAAACTGTTTTTT
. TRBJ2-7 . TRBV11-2 CASSFWLGAYEQYF TGTGCCAGCAGCTTTTGGTTAGGGGCCTACGAGCAGTACTTC
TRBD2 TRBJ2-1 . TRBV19 CASSIGGGLNEQFF TGTGCCAGTAGTATCGGCGGGGGACTCAATGAGCAGTTCTTC
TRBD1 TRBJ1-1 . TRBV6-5 CASSYTITGDTEAFF TGTGCCAGCAGTTACACTATTACAGGGGACACTGAAGCTTTCTTT
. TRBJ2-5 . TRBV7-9 CASSRPGDPETQYF TGTGCCAGCAGCCGCCCGGGGGACCCAGAGACCCAGTACTTC
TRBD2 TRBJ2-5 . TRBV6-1 CASSEREGPWVETQYF TGTGCCAGCAGTGAACGGGAGGGCCCGTGGGTCGAGACCCAGTACTTC
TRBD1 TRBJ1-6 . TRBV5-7 CASSWRGLNSPLHF TGTGCCAGCAGCTGGAGGGGGCTTAATTCACCCCTCCACTTT
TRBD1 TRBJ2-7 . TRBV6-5 CASSRGTSYEQYF TGTGCCAGCAGCAGGGGGACCTCCTACGAGCAGTACTTC
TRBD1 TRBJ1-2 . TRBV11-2 CASSSLGQNYGYTF TGTGCCAGCAGCTCGTTGGGACAGAACTATGGCTACACCTTC
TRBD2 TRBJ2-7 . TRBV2 CASRATHPGLAGGYEQYF TGTGCCAGCAGAGCGACTCATCCGGGACTAGCGGGAGGCTACGAGCAGTACTTC
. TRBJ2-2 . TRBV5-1 CASSLRVGADGELFF TGCGCCAGCAGCTTGCGGGTGGGGGCCGACGGGGAGCTGTTTTTT
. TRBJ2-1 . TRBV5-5 CASSTRDYNEQFF TGTGCCAGCAGCACGCGGGACTACAATGAGCAGTTCTTC
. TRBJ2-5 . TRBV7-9 CASSFGHLETQYF TGTGCCAGCAGCTTCGGACATTTGGAGACCCAGTACTTC
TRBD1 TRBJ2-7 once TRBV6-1 CASSEGTGGFYEQYF TGTGCCAGCAGTGAAGGGACAGGGGGCTTCTACGAGCAGTACTTC
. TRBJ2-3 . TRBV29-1 CSVDRDNGDTQYF TGCAGCGTTGACAGGGACAATGGTGATACGCAGTATTTT
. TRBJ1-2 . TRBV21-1 CASKTDYGYTF TGTGCCAGCAAGACAGACTATGGCTACACCTTC
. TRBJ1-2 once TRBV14 CASSHNQRSNYGYTF TGTGCCAGCAGCCACAACCAGCGGAGTAATTATGGCTACACCTTC
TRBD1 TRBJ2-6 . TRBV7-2 CASSLGRQGLSSGANVLTF TGTGCCAGCAGCTTAGGACGACAGGGGCTGTCGTCTGGGGCCAACGTCCTGACTTTC
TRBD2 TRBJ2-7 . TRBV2 CASSEGLAGIYEQYF TGTGCCAGCAGTGAGGGGCTAGCGGGAATCTACGAGCAGTACTTC
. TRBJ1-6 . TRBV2 CASSRVRDSPLHF TGTGCCAGCAGCAGGGTCCGGGATTCACCCCTCCACTTT
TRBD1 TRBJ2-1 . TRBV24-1 CATSDSGTGDNEQFF TGTGCCACCAGTGATTCCGGGACAGGGGACAATGAGCAGTTCTTC
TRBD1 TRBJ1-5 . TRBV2 CASSGDRAGNQPQHF TGTGCCAGCAGCGGGGACAGGGCAGGCAATCAGCCCCAGCATTTT
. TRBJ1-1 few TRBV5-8 CASSWAEAFF TGTGCCAGCAGCTGGGCAGAAGCTTTCTTT
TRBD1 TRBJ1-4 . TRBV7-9 CASSYPDRVEKLFF TGTGCCAGCAGCTATCCTGACAGGGTTGAAAAACTGTTTTTT
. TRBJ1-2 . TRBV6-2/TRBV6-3 CASSYSSTSYGYTF TGTGCCAGCAGTTACTCTTCGACATCCTATGGCTACACCTTC
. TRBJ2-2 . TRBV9 CASSNHRAQNTGELFF TGTGCCAGCAGCAACCACAGGGCGCAGAACACCGGGGAGCTGTTTTTT
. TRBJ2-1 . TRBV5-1 CASSLIVQGTPGEQFF TGCGCCAGCAGCTTGATAGTCCAGGGGACACCAGGGGAGCAGTTCTTC
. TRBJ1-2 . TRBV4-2 CASSQIREPNYGYTF TGTGCCAGCAGCCAAATCCGGGAACCTAACTATGGCTACACCTTC
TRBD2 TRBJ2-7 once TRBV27 CASKHGLAGVEQYF TGTGCCAGCAAACACGGACTAGCGGGAGTTGAGCAGTACTTC
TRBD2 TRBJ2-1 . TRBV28 CASSLGPGLASYNEQFF TGTGCCAGCAGTTTAGGTCCGGGACTAGCGTCCTACAATGAGCAGTTCTTC
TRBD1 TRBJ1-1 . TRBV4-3 CASSHNTGGTEAFF TGCGCCAGCAGCCATAACACAGGGGGCACTGAAGCTTTCTTT
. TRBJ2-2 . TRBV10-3 CAISEEQGTGELFF TGTGCCATCAGTGAGGAACAGGGCACCGGGGAGCTGTTTTTT
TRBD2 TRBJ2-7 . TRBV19 CASSTGLYYEQYF TGTGCCAGTAGTACGGGACTATACTACGAGCAGTACTTC
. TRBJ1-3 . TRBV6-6 CASSYYPGFERNTIYF TGTGCCAGCAGTTACTATCCCGGGTTCGAGAGAAACACCATATATTTT
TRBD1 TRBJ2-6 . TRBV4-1 CASSPSGQGEPGANVLTF TGCGCCAGCAGCCCATCGGGACAGGGGGAACCTGGGGCCAACGTCCTGACTTTC
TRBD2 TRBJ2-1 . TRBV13 CASSFRLAGRNEQFF TGTGCCAGCAGCTTTAGACTAGCGGGAAGAAATGAGCAGTTCTTC
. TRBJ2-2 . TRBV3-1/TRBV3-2 CASSQAPPGVGTGELFF TGTGCCAGCAGCCAAGCCCCCCCGGGAGTGGGCACCGGGGAGCTGTTTTTT
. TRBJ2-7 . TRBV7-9 CASSLSRLAGEQYF TGTGCCAGCAGCTTATCTCGCCTGGCGGGCGAGCAGTACTTC
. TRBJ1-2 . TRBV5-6 CASSPGQTTYGYTF TGTGCCAGCAGCCCCGGACAGACTACCTATGGCTACACCTTC
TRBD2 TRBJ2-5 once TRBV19 CASSPGTSDQYF TGTGCCAGTAGTCCCGGGACTAGCGACCAGTACTTC
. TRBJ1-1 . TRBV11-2 CASSLEGGTEAFF TGTGCCAGCAGCTTAGAAGGCGGCACTGAAGCTTTCTTT
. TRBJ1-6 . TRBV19 CASSLAGNNSPLHF TGTGCCAGTAGTCTGGCAGGTAACAATTCACCCCTCCACTTT
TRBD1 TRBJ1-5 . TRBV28 CASSSNGQALDQPQHF TGTGCCAGCAGTTCAAACGGACAGGCACTTGATCAGCCCCAGCATTTT
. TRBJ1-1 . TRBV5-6 CASSLVGGGTEAFF TGTGCCAGCAGCTTGGTAGGGGGTGGTACTGAAGCTTTCTTT
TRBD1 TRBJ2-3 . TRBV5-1 CASSAGTGTTDTQYF TGCGCCAGCAGCGCGGGGACAGGGACCACAGATACGCAGTATTTT
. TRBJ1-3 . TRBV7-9 CASSLTTGGNTIYF TGTGCCAGCAGTTTGACAACAGGTGGAAACACCATATATTTT
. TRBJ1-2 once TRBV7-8 CASSLGTVPNYGYTF TGTGCCAGCAGCTTAGGAACGGTTCCTAACTATGGCTACACCTTC
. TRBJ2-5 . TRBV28 CASRPDKQETQYF TGTGCCAGCAGACCGGACAAGCAAGAGACCCAGTACTTC
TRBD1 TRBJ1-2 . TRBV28 CASSDQGANLQLGYTF TGTGCCAGCAGCGACCAGGGGGCCAATTTACAATTAGGCTACACCTTC
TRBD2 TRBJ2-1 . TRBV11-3 CASSPREGLYNEQFF TGTGCCAGCAGCCCTCGGGAGGGTCTCTACAATGAGCAGTTCTTC
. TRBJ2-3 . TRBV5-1 CASRMGLGVAADTQYF TGCGCCAGCAGAATGGGGCTAGGGGTGGCGGCAGATACGCAGTATTTT